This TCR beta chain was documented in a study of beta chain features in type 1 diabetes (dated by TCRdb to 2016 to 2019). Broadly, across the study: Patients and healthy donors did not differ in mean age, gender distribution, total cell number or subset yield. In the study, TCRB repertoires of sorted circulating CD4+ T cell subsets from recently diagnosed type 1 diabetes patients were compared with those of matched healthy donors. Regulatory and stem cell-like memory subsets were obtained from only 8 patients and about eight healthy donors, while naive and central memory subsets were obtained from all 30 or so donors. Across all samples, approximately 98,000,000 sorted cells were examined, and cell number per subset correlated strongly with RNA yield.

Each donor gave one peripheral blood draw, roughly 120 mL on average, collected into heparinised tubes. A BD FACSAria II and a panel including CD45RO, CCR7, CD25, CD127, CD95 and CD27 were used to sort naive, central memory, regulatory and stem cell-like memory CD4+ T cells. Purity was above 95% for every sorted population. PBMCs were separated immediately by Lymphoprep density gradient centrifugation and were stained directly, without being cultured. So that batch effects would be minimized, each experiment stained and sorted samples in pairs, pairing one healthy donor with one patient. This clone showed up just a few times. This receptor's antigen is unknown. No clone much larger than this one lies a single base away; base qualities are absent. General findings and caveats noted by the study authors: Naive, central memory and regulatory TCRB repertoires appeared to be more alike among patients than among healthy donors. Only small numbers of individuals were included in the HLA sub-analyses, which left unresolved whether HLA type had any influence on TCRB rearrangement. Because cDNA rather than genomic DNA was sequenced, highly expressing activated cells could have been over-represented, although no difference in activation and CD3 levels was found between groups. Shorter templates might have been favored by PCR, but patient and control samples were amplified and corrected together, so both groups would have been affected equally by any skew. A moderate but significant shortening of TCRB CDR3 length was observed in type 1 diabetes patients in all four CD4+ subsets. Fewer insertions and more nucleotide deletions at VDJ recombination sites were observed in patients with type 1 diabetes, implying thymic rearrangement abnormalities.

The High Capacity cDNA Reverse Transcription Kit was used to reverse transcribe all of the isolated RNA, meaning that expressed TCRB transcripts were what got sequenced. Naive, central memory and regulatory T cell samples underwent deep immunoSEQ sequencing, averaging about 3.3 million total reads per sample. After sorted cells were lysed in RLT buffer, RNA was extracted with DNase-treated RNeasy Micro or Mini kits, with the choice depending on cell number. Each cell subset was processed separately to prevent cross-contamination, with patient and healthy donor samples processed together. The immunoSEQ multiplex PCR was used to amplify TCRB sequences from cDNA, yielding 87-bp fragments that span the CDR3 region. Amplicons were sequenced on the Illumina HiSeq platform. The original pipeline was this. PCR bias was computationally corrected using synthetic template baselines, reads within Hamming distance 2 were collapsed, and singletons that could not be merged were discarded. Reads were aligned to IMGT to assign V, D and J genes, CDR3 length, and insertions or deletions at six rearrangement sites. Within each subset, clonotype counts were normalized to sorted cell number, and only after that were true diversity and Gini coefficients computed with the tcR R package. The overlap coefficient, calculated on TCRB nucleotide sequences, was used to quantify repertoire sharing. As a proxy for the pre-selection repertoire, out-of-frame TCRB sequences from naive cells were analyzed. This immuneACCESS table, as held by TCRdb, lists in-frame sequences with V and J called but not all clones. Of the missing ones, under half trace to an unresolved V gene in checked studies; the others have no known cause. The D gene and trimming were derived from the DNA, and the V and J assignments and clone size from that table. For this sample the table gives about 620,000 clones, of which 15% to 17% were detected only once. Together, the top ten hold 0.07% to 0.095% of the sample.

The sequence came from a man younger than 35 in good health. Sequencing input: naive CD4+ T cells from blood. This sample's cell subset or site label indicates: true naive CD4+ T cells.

The DNA sequence is TGCAGCGTTCGAAATGGGGGGAACACTGAAGCTTTCTTT. Its protein is CSVRNGGNTEAFF. The sequence joins TRBV29-1 to TRBJ1-1; 5 matching bases give a weak D call of TRBD1. CDR1 and CDR2, per the germline V gene, are SQVTM and ANQGSEA. V loses 5 bases, J loses 1 base, and the germline ends lie 11 bases apart. The CDR3 runs 13 amino acids, cysteine and phenylalanine included. The retained sequence is limited to the CDR3, 39 bases, with the frame set at the first base.